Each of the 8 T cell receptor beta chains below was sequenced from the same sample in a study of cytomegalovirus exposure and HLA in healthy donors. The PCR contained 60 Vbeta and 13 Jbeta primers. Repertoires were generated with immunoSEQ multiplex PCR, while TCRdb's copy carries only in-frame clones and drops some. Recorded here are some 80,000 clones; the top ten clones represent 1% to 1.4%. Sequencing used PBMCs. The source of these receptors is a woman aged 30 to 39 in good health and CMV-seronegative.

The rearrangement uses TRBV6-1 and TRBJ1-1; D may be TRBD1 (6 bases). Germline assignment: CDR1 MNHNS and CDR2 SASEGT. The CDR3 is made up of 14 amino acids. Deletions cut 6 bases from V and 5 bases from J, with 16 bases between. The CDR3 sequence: CASSRGGRSTEAFF. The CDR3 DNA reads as TGTGCCAGCAGCCGAGGGGGTCGTAGTACTGAAGCTTTCTTT.

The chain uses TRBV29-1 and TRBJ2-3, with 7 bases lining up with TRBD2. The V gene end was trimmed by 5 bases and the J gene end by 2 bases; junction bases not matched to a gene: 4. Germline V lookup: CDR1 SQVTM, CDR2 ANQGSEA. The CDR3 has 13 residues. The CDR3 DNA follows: TGCAGCGTTAAGCGGGGACTCACAGATACGCAGTATTTT. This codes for CSVKRGLTDTQYF.

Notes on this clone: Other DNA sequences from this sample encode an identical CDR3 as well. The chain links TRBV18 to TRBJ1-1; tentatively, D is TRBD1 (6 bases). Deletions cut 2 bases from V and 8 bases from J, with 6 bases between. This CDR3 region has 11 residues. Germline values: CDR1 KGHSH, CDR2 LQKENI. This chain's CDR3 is CASSPGTEAFF. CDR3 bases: TGTGCCAGCTCACCAGGGACAGAAGCTTTCTTT.

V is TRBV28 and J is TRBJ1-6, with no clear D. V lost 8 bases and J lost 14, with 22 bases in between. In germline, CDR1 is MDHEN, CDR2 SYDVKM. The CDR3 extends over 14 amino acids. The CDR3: CASSPSGLGRALHF. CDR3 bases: TGTGCCAGCTCTCCGTCGGGGTTGGGAAGGGCCCTCCACTTT.

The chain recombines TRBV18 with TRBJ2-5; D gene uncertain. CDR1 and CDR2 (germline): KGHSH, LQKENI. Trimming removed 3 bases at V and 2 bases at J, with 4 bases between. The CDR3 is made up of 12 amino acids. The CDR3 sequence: CASSPTQETQYF. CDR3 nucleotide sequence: TGTGCCAGCTCACCGACTCAAGAGACCCAGTACTTC.

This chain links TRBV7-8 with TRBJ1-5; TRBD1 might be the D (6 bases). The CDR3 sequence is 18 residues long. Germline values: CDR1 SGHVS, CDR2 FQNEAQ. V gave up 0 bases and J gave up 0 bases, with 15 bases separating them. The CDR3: CASSLAEDRTHSNQPQHF. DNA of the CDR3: TGTGCCAGCAGCTTAGCGGAGGACAGAACCCATAGCAATCAGCCCCAGCATTTT.

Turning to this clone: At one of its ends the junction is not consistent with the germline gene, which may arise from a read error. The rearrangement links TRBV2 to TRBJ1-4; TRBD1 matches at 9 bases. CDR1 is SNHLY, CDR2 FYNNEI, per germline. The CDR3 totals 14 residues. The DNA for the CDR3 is TGTGCCAGCGGTGAACAGGGGGCCAGTGAAAAACTGTTTTTT. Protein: CASGEQGASEKLFF. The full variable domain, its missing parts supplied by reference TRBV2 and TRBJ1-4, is EPEVTQTPSHQVTQMGQEVILRCVPISNHLYFYWYRQILGQKVEFLVSFYNNEISEKSEIFDDQFSVERPDGSNFTLKIRSTKLEDSAMYFCASGEQGASEKLFFGSGTQLSVL.

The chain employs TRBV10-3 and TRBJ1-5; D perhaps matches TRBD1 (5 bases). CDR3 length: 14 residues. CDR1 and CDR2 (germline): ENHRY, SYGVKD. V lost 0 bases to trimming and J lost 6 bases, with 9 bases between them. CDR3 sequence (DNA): TGTGCCATCAGTGAGTCAGGGGATGCTCAGCCCCAGCATTTT. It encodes CAISESGDAQPQHF.